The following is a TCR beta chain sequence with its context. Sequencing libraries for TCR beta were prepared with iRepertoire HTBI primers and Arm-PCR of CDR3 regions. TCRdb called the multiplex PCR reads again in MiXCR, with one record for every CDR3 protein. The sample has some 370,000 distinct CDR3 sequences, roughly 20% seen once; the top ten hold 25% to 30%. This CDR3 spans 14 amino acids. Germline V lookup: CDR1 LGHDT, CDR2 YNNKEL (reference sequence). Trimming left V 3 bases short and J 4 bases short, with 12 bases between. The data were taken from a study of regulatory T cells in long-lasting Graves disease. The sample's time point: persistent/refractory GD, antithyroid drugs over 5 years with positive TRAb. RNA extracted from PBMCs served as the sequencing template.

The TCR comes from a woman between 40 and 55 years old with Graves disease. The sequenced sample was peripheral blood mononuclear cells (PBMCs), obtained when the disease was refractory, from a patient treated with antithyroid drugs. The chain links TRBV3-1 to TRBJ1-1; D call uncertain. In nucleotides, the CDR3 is TGTGCCAGCAGCCACGAGGAGAGGAGCACTGAAGCTTTCTTT. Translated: CASSHEERSTEAFF. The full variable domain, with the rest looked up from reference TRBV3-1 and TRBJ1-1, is DTAVSQTPKYLVTQMGNDKSIKCEQNLGHDTMYWYKQDSKKFLKIMFSYNNKELIINETVPNRFSPKSPDKAHLNLHINSLELGDSAVYFCASSHEERSTEAFFGQGTRLTVV.